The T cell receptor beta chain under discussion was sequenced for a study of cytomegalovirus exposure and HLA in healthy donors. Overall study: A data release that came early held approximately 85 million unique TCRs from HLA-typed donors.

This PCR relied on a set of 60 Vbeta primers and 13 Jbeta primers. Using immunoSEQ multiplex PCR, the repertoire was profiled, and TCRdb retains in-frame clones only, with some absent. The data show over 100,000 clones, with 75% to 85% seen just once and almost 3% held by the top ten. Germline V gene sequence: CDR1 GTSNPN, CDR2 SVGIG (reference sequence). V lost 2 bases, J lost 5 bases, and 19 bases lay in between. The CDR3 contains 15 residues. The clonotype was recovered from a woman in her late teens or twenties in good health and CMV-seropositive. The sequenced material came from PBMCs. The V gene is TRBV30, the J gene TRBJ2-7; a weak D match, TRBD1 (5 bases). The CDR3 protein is CAWSLGAGKVNEQYF. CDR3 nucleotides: TGTGCCTGGAGTTTGGGCGCAGGGAAGGTCAACGAGCAGTACTTC.